This T cell receptor (beta chain) was found in a study of CD8 T cells in ankylosing spondylitis. This clonotype was found many times. Its antigen remains unknown. Making use of molecular barcodes, quantitative 5'-RACE generated TCR beta libraries. Each CDR3 protein is one row after TCRdb ran MiXCR on the 5' RACE reads. Found here are approximately 88,000 distinct CDR3 sequences, 8.8% of them singletons; the top ten hold roughly 4.6%. The study's findings and limits: Certain motif variants had earlier been reported in reactive arthritis synovial fluid and blood. A motif of 8 or 9 highly homologous TCR beta variants was seen as apparently characteristic of ankylosing spondylitis blood.

The CDR3 contains 16 residues. Trimming cost V 3 bases and J 4 bases; bases outside gene matches: 10. The germline CDR1 and CDR2 sequences are KGHDR and SFDVKD. The TCR sequence derives from a male donor with ankylosing spondylitis or in good health (not recorded which). The chain joins TRBV24-1 to TRBJ2-5, with 7 positions matching TRBD1. The sample was blood, either unsorted or a sorted T cell fraction (not recorded which). CDR3 in amino acids: CATSDPPGQSGETQYF. CDR3 in DNA: TGTGCCACCAGTGATCCTCCGGGACAGAGCGGAGAGACCCAGTACTTC.